The 2 T cell receptor beta chains below all came from one sample that was sequenced in a study of T cell repertoires in cytomegalovirus infection. No cognate antigen is known for these TCRs. Via MiXCR, TCRdb re-called the reads, giving one row per CDR3 protein. The top ten hold roughly 12% of the sample, which has some 900,000 distinct CDR3 sequences, around a third seen once. The source was cultured CD8+ T cells from PBMCs, collected from culture after CMV antigen stimulation. These receptor sequences come from a human donor in good health (CMV status not recorded). Some clones in this sample may be carry-over from other donors' samples.

There are a few counts of this clonotype. V gene TRBV24-1 combines with J gene TRBJ2-1; 7 bases align to TRBD1. Trimming at V came to 4 bases and at J to 0 bases, leaving 2 bases not matched to a gene. The CDR3 sequence is 15 residues long. Germline CDR1 reads KGHDR; CDR2 reads SFDVKD. The CDR3 here is CATSEDRSSYNEQFF. CDR3 DNA: TGTGCCACCAGTGAGGACAGGAGCTCCTACAATGAGCAGTTCTTC.

Only a few counts were recorded for this clonotype. V gene TRBV12-3 or TRBV12-4 combines with J gene TRBJ1-1, with D uncertain. This CDR3 has 14 residues. V was pared by 3 bases and J by 0 bases, with 8 bases between. The CDR3 DNA is TGTGCCAGCAGTTTTGGTGCCATGAACACTGAAGCTTTCTTT. It codes for CASSFGAMNTEAFF.